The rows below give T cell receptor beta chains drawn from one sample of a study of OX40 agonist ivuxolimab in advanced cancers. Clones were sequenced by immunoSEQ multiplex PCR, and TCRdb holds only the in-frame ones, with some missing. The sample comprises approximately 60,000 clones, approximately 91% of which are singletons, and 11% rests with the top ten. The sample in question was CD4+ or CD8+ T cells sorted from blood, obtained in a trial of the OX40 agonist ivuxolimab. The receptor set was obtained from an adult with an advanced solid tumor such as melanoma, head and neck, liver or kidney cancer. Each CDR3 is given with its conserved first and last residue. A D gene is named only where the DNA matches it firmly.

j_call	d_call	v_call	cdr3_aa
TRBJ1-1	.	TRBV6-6	CASSYAELEAFF
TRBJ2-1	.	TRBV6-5	CASSQTGEGWDEQFF
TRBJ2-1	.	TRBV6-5	CASSYDTGVAYNEQFF
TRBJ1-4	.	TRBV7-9	CASSPSSLEKLFF
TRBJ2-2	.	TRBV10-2	CASSERSTGELFF
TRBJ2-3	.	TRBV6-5	CASRIGVTDTQYF
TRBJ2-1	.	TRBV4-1	CASSQNPTSYGAYNEQFF
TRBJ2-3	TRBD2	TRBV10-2	CASSLTSGGTDTQYF
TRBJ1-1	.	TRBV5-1	CASSLAMWGTEAFF
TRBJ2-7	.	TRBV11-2	CASSLGRIYEQYF
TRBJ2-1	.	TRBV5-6	CASSLLENEQFF
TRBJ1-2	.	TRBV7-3	CASSLPSPGDGYTF
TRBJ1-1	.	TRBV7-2	CASSLYEGGNTEAFF
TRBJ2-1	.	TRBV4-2	CASSHPPAGGDYNEQFF
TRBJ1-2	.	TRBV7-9	CASSRVQNYGYTF
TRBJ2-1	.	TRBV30	CAWGWGLYEQFF
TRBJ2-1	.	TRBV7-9	CASSSSVHEQFF
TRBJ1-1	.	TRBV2	CASRQLMNTEAFF
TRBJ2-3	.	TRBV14	CASSQGLTGTDTQYF
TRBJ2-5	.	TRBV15	CATSKEGLGETQYF
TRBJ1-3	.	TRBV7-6	CASSRISGNTIYF
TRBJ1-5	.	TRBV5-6	CASSQGWGDSNQPQHF
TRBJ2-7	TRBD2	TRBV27	CASSLAGGVSEQYF
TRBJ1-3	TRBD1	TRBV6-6	CASSYSGTGIGNTIYF
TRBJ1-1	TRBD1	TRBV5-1	CASSTGTGENTEAFF
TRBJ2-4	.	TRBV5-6	CASSLPTREENIQYF
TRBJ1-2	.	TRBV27	CASRKGLGYTF
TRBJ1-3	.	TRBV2	CASSAQVATIYF